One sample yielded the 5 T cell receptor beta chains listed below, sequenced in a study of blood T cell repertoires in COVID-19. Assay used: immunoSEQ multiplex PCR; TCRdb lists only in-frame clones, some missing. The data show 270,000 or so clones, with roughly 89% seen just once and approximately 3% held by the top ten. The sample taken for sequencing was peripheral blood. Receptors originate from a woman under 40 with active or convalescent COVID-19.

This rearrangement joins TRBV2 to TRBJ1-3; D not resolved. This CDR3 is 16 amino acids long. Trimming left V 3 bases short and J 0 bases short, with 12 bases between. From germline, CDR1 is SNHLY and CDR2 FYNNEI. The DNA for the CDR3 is TGTGCCAGCAGTGATTTCAGTTCCCTCTCTGGAAACACCATATATTTT. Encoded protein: CASSDFSSLSGNTIYF.

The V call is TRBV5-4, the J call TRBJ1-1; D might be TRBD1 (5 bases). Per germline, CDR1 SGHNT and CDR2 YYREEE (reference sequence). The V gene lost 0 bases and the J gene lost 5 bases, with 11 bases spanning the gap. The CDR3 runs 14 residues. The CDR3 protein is CASSLEGYWTEAFF. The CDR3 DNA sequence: TGTGCCAGCAGCTTGGAGGGGTATTGGACTGAAGCTTTCTTT. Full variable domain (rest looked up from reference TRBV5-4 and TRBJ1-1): ETGVTQSPTHLIKTRGQQVTLRCSSQSGHNTVSWYQQALGQGPQFIFQYYREEENGRGNFPPRFSGLQFPNYSSELNVNALELDDSALYLCASSLEGYWTEAFFGQGTRLTVV.

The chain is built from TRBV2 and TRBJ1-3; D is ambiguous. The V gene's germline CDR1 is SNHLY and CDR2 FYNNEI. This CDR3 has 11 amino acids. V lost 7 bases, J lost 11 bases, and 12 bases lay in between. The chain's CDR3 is CASTVGGSIYF. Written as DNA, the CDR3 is TGTGCCAGCACGGTGGGAGGCTCCATATATTTT.

CDR3 loop: CASRRIYRGTNEKLFF. CDR3 in DNA: TGCGCCAGCAGACGGATCTATAGGGGTACTAATGAAAAACTGTTTTTT. The chain joins TRBV5-1 to TRBJ1-4; weak D call: TRBD1 (5 bases). The germline gives CDR1 SGHRS, CDR2 YFSETQ. The CDR3 runs to 16 residues. Trimming removed 5 bases at V and 2 bases at J, with 16 bases between.

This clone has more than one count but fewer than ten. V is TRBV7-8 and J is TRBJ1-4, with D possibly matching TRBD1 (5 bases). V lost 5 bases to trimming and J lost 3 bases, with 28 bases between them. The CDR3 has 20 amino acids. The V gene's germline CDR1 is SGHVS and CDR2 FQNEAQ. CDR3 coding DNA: TGTGCCAGCAGCCGAGGAGCCAGGGAGAGCGGGAGGCTGGCTAATGAAAAACTGTTTTTT. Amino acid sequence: CASSRGARESGRLANEKLFF.